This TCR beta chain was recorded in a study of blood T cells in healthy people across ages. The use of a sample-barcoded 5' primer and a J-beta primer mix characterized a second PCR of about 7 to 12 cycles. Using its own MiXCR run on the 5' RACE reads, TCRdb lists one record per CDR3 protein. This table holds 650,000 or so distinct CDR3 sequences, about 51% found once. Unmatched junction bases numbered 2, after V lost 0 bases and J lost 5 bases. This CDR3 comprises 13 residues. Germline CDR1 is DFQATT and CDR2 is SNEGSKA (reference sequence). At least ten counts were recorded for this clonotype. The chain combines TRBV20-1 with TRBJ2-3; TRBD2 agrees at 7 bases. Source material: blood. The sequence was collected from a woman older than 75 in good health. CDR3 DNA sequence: TGCAGTGCTAGAGAGGGAGGGAAAGATACGCAGTATTTT. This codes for CSAREGGKDTQYF.